This T cell receptor beta chain appears in the sequencing data of a study of beta chain features in type 1 diabetes. The study reverse transcribed the entire isolated RNA, so it sequenced expressed TCRB transcripts. Clones were sequenced by immunoSEQ multiplex PCR, and TCRdb holds only the in-frame ones, with some missing. The sample includes about 320,000 clones, about 14% of them seen just once. This clone has more than one count but fewer than ten. The CDR3 spans 15 residues. V lost 3 bases to trimming and J lost 6 bases, with 15 bases between them. Germline V gene sequence: CDR1 SGHVS, CDR2 FQNEAQ.

The sample consisted of central memory CD4+ T cells from blood. This chain connects TRBV7-8 to TRBJ2-1, with D perhaps matching TRBD2 (7 bases). The clonotype was recovered from a man under 40 in good health. The CDR3 reads CASSLLAEGVNEQFF. CDR3 nucleotide sequence: TGTGCCAGCAGCTTGCTAGCGGAGGGGGTCAATGAGCAGTTCTTC.